The 5 T cell receptor beta chains below all came from one sample that was sequenced in a study of OX40 agonist ivuxolimab in advanced cancers. Only in-frame clones appear in the TCRdb table, and some are missing; sequencing was by immunoSEQ multiplex PCR. The sample carries about 110,000 clones, approximately 90% recorded once. Here the sequenced sample was CD4+ or CD8+ T cells sorted from blood, taken in a trial of the OX40 agonist ivuxolimab. The receptors stem from an adult with an advanced solid tumor such as melanoma, head and neck, liver or kidney cancer.

The chain recombines TRBV19 with TRBJ2-1; D gene uncertain. The CDR3 runs to 12 residues. Germline V gene sequence: CDR1 LNHDA, CDR2 SQIVND (reference sequence). Trimming took off 8 bases at V and 2 bases at J, with 7 bases between the two ends. CDR3 nucleotide sequence: TGTGCCAGTTCAGTCCCCTACAATGAGCAGTTCTTC. Protein: CASSVPYNEQFF. Combining the CDR3 with reference TRBV19 and TRBJ2-1 gives the whole variable domain DGGITQSPKYLFRKEGQNVTLSCEQNLNHDAMYWYRQDPGQGLRLIYYSQIVNDFQKGDIAEGYSVSREKKESFPLTVTSAQKNPTAFYLCASSVPYNEQFFGPGTRLTVL.

This sequence joins TRBV25-1 and TRBJ1-2; possible D gene TRBD1, 5 bases. Germline-derived CDR1 and CDR2 are MGHDK and SYGVNS. V lost 9 bases and J lost 4, with 15 bases in between. The length of the CDR3 is 13 residues. CDR3 in DNA: TGTGCCAGTTCGACAGTCCTCTTCTATGGCTACACCTTC. Its protein is CASSTVLFYGYTF.

The rearrangement joins TRBV6-5 to TRBJ2-7; 8 bases align to TRBD1. CDR1 and CDR2 (germline): MNHEY, SVGAGI. There are 14 residues in the CDR3. V lost 6 bases, J lost 7 bases, and 11 bases stayed unmatched. CDR3 sequence: CASRARNQGAEQYF. In DNA form, the CDR3 reads TGTGCCAGCAGGGCAAGAAACCAGGGGGCAGAGCAGTACTTC.

This clone occurred once. The chain joins TRBV6-5 to TRBJ1-6; 12 nucleotides line up with TRBD1. Germline V gene lookup returns CDR1 MNHEY and CDR2 SVGAGI. The CDR3 contains 16 residues. Germline trimming cut 4 bases from V and 10 bases from J; bases unmatched to any gene: 8. The CDR3 nucleotides read TGTGCCAGCAGTTGGGGGGACAGGGGGCGAGGATCACCCCTCCACTTT. Protein product: CASSWGDRGRGSPLHF.

The gene calls are TRBV14 and TRBJ2-5, with 7 positions matching TRBD2. With the DNA end fitting TRBJ2-7 better, the J assignment may be wrong. This CDR3 has 13 residues. CDR1 and CDR2 (germline): SGHDN, FVKESK. The CDR3 region has the DNA TGTGCCAGCGCCGGACCGGGAGGAAGCGAGCAGTACTTC. The encoded protein is CASAGPGGSEQYF.